Following are 18 T cell receptor beta chains from one sample sequenced in a study of blood T cell repertoires in COVID-19. The data were produced by immunoSEQ multiplex PCR, yet TCRdb's version contains in-frame clones alone and is incomplete. The table has more than 100,000 clones, roughly nine tenths seen once; the top ten hold 15% to 20%. Sequencing was done on a sample of peripheral blood. The receptors stem from a woman of 80 years or more in a cohort sampled during active COVID-19.

The chain is built from TRBV28 and TRBJ2-4; a possible D gene is TRBD1 (5 bases). The V gene's germline CDR1 is MDHEN and CDR2 SYDVKM. The CDR3 is 19 residues long. With 3 bases removed from V and 0 bases from J, the gap between germline ends came to 21 bases. The CDR3 bases are TGTGCCAGCAGTTTCTCCCAAGTACAGGACCCCTTAGCCAAAAACATTCAGTACTTC. Translating it yields CASSFSQVQDPLAKNIQYF.

The V call is TRBV6-5, the J call TRBJ2-7; a weak D match, TRBD2 (6 bases). The V end was cut by 0 bases, the J end by 2 bases, with 11 bases between. This CDR3 has 15 amino acids. The germline gives CDR1 MNHEY, CDR2 SVGAGI. For the CDR3, the DNA is TGTGCCAGCAGTTACTCGATCCGCGGGACCTACGAGCAGTACTTC. Protein: CASSYSIRGTYEQYF.

The chain combines TRBV12-3 or TRBV12-4 with TRBJ2-2; D gene uncertain. Trimming stripped 8 bases from V and 7 bases from J, with 11 bases between. The CDR3 consists of 12 residues. The chain's CDR3 is CASLPRFGELFF. The CDR3, as DNA: TGTGCCAGCCTACCCCGTTTCGGGGAGCTGTTTTTT.

The gene calls are TRBV4-2 and TRBJ2-7; the match to TRBD2 covers 7 bases. V shed 0 bases, J shed 3 bases, and the junction held 5 bases outside the gene matches. CDR3 length equals 15 residues. Germline assignment: CDR1 LGHNA and CDR2 YNFKEQ. The CDR3 nucleotides are TGTGCCAGCAGCCAAGATACCGGGGGGTTCTACGAGCAGTACTTC. It encodes CASSQDTGGFYEQYF.

The chain employs TRBV5-5 and TRBJ2-1; TRBD1 aligns across 8 bases. CDR3 length: 15 amino acids. Germline trimming cut 3 bases from V and 7 bases from J; bases unmatched to any gene: 9. Germline V gene lookup returns CDR1 SGHKS and CDR2 YYEKEE (reference sequence). The CDR3 is CASSSSGGAYNEQFF. CDR3 DNA sequence: TGTGCCAGCAGCTCTTCAGGGGGCGCGTATAATGAGCAGTTCTTC.

J is TRBJ1-6 and V is TRBV6-6; 9 bases line up with TRBD1. Trimming took 6 bases from V and 8 from J; bases not matched to a gene: 14. CDR3 size: 17 residues. Germline CDR1 MNHNY, CDR2 SVGAGI (reference sequence). CDR3 protein: CASRRSRTGVEDSPLHF. The CDR3 DNA sequence: TGTGCCAGCAGGCGATCTCGGACAGGGGTTGAAGATTCACCCCTCCACTTT.

This chain uses TRBV24-1 with TRBJ2-1, with D unclear. The CDR3 is made up of 12 amino acids. Germline V lookup: CDR1 KGHDR, CDR2 SFDVKD. The V end lost 5 bases, the J end lost 6 bases, and 7 bases lay between the germline ends. CDR3: CATSGGTNEQFF. Here the CDR3 DNA reads TGTGCCACCAGTGGAGGTACCAATGAGCAGTTCTTC.

This chain connects TRBV11-2 to TRBJ1-6, with D possibly being TRBD1 (5 bases). Trimming took 7 bases from V and 7 from J, leaving 11 bases between them. This CDR3 is built from 13 residues. CDR1 is SGHAT, CDR2 FQNNGV, per germline. CDR3 sequence: CASTGRVNSPLHF. DNA for the CDR3: TGTGCCAGCACTGGCAGGGTCAATTCACCCCTCCACTTT.

For this clone: Within the sample, other DNA sequences also encode this same CDR3. The rearrangement links TRBV7-9 to TRBJ1-6, with TRBD1 identical over 9 bases. Germline CDR1 SEHNR, CDR2 FQNEAQ (reference sequence). V shed 1 base, J shed 9 bases, and the junction held 1 base outside the gene matches. The CDR3 is 14 residues long. This CDR3 reads CASSLGQGGSPLHF. The DNA for the CDR3 is TGTGCCAGCAGCTTAGGACAGGGGGGTTCACCCCTCCACTTT.

In the case of this clone: A read error may produce the germline difference seen at one junction end. The chain uses TRBV24-1 and TRBJ1-1, with D tentatively TRBD1 (5 bases). Germline-derived CDR1 and CDR2 are KGHDR and SFDVKD. This CDR3 has 15 amino acids. Here the CDR3 DNA reads TGTGCCACCCGTGATAGCGGGGGGACGAACACTGAAGCTTTCTTT. This gives the protein CATRDSGGTNTEAFF.

The genes are TRBV3-1 (or the pseudogene TRBV3-2) and TRBJ1-4, with D maybe TRBD1 (6 bases). The CDR3 has 16 residues. Trimming stripped 0 bases from V and 7 bases from J, with 15 bases between. The germline CDR1 and CDR2 sequences are LGHDT and YNNKEL (reference sequence). The CDR3 spells CASSQDRGGFAEKLFF. The CDR3 DNA reads TGTGCCAGCAGCCAAGATAGAGGGGGATTTGCTGAAAAACTGTTTTTT.

The rearrangement links TRBV21-1 to TRBJ2-1; the table's D gene call, TRBD2, was not cross checked with the DNA. TRBV21-1 is a listed pseudogene. The CDR3 covers 20 residues. Here the CDR3 reads CASSKVASGRELISYNEQFF. CDR3 nucleotide sequence: TGTGCCAGCAGCAAAGTCGCTAGCGGGAGAGAGCTTATATCTTACAATGAGCAGTTCTTC.

The CDR3 reads CASSFAMNTEAFF. Written as DNA, the CDR3 is TGTGCCAGCAGTTTCGCTATGAACACTGAAGCTTTCTTT. The chain has TRBV12-3 or TRBV12-4 and TRBJ1-1; D gene unclear. The V end was cut by 3 bases, the J end by 0 bases, with 5 bases between. The CDR3 has 13 residues.

The chain links TRBV4-1 to TRBJ1-2, with D possibly being TRBD1 (5 bases). The CDR3 runs to 12 residues. V lost 2 bases and J lost 8, with 9 bases in between. Germline CDR1 and CDR2: MGHRA and YSYEKL. CDR3 region: CASSQSSGGYTF. CDR3 nucleotides: TGCGCCAGCAGCCAAAGCTCAGGGGGCTACACCTTC.

The rearrangement links TRBV19 to TRBJ1-2; 12 nucleotides match TRBD1. Germline assignment: CDR1 LNHDA and CDR2 SQIVND (reference sequence). This CDR3 has 14 amino acids. Trimming removed 10 bases from V and 8 bases from J; junction bases left unmatched: 11. CDR3 loop: CAISPGQGAWGYTF. The CDR3 coding sequence is TGTGCCATCTCACCGGGACAGGGGGCATGGGGCTACACCTTC. The full variable domain, completed using reference TRBV19 and TRBJ1-2, is DGGITQSPKYLFRKEGQNVTLSCEQNLNHDAMYWYRQDPGQGLRLIYYSQIVNDFQKGDIAEGYSVSREKKESFPLTVTSAQKNPTAFYLCAISPGQGAWGYTFGSGTRLTVV.

This chain links TRBV19 with TRBJ1-1; 8 bases match TRBD1. The CDR3 is 16 amino acids. Losses at the gene ends were 5 bases for V and 0 bases for J; bases not matched to a gene: 8. Germline CDR1 reads LNHDA; CDR2 reads SQIVND (reference sequence). CDR3 region: CASSPGTGNMNTEAFF. The CDR3 region has the DNA TGTGCCAGTAGTCCAGGGACAGGCAACATGAACACTGAAGCTTTCTTT.

The chain recombines TRBV28 with TRBJ2-5; 11 nucleotides align to TRBD1. Trimming cost V 6 bases and J 2 bases; bases outside gene matches: 8. Germline loops: CDR1 MDHEN, CDR2 SYDVKM. The CDR3 totals 16 residues. The CDR3 here is CASRGQGAVGQETQYF. The CDR3 coding sequence is TGTGCCAGCAGAGGACAGGGGGCGGTCGGGCAAGAGACCCAGTACTTC.

This clone has a handful of counts. V gene TRBV7-3 combines with J gene TRBJ1-1; the match to TRBD1 covers 10 bases. Unmatched junction bases numbered 12, after V lost 4 bases and J lost 13 bases. The CDR3 covers 14 residues. In germline, CDR1 is SGHTA, CDR2 FQGTGA. The DNA for the CDR3 is TGTGCCAGCAGCTCGATGAGGGACAGGGGTTTCGGTTTCTTT. Encoded protein: CASSSMRDRGFGFF.